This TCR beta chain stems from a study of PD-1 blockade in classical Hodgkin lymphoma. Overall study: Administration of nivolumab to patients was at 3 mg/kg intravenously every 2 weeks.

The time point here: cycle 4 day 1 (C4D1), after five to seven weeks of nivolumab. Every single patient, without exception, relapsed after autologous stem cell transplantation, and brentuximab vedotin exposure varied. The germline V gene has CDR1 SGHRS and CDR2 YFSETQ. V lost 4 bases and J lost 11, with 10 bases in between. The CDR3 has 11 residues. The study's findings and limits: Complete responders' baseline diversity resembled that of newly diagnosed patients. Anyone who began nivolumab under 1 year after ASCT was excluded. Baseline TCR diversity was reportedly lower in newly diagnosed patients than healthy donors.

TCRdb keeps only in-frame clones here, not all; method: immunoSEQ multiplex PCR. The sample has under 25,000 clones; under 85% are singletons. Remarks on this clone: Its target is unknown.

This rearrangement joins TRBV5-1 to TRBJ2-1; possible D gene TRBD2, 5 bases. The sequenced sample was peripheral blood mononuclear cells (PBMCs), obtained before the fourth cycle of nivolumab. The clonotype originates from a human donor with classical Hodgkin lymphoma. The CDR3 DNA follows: TGCGCCAGCAGCCTCCTGACTAAGCAGTTCTTC. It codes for CASSLLTKQFF.